The 24 T cell receptor beta chains below come from one sample, sequenced in a study of identical twins listed by TCRdb under 2016. Library generation was performed with 5' RACE. The sample was run on an Illumina HiSeq 2000. TCRdb applied fastp at Q25 and MiXCR to the public reads, then kept only in-frame beta chains. CDR3 protein duplicates are merged, each entry listing the most common genes and DNA. The sample table lists roughly 690,000 distinct CDR3 sequences, roughly 6% of them with a count of one. The ten largest clonotypes hold 1.5% to 2% of the sample. Sequenced sample: naive T cells sorted from blood. The cell subset or site label, as the study defines it: cells isolated with a human naive T-cell isolation kit. The origin of the receptors is a young man in good health.

This clonotype was counted ten times or more. The gene calls are TRBV12-3 or TRBV12-4 and TRBJ1-3, with D unclear. The V end lost 5 bases, the J end lost 0 bases, and 11 bases lay between the germline ends. CDR3 size: 15 residues. The DNA for the CDR3 is TGTGCCAGCAGTACCGGACTCCTCTCTGGAAACACCATATATTTT. Translating gives CASSTGLLSGNTIYF.

This clonotype has a count of ten or more. V is TRBV12-3 or TRBV12-4 and J is TRBJ1-1, with 7 bases that match TRBD1. This CDR3 has 13 amino acids. V dropped 3 bases and J dropped 8; count of bases not matched to a gene: 6. In DNA, the CDR3 is TGTGCCAGCAGTTTGCAGGGGGGGGGAGAAGCTTTCTTT. The encoded protein is CASSLQGGGEAFF.

This clonotype was counted at least ten times. The chain joins TRBV7-9 to TRBJ1-5; the D is unclear. V lost 0 bases to trimming and J lost 4 bases, with 1 base between them. The length of the CDR3 is 12 residues. Germline CDR1 SEHNR, CDR2 FQNEAQ (reference sequence). Here the CDR3 DNA reads TGTGCCAGCAGCTTAGCGAATCAGCCCCAGCATTTT. The encoded protein is CASSLANQPQHF.

This clonotype occurred many times. The V call is TRBV5-6, the J call TRBJ1-1, with no clear D. From germline, CDR1 is SGHDT and CDR2 YYEEEE. This CDR3 is 15 amino acids long. V lost 4 bases to trimming and J lost 5 bases, with 18 bases between them. The CDR3 loop reads CASSPGGLARTEAFF. CDR3 in DNA: TGTGCCAGCAGCCCGGGCGGTCTTGCGAGAACTGAAGCTTTCTTT.

This clonotype was detected many times. This chain connects TRBV5-1 to TRBJ2-7; D gene unclear. V lost 0 bases and J 5 bases, leaving 6 bases between the germline ends. The CDR3 length is 12 residues. The germline gives CDR1 SGHRS, CDR2 YFSETQ. CDR3 sequence: CASSLAPNEQYF. The CDR3 DNA is TGCGCCAGCAGCTTGGCCCCGAACGAGCAGTACTTC.

This clonotype was seen a few times. The chain uses TRBV3-1 and TRBJ2-1, with a weak D call TRBD2 (6 bases). The V end was cut by 4 bases, the J end by 2 bases, with 15 bases between. CDR3 length: 16 residues. Germline V gene data show CDR1 as LGHDT and CDR2 as YNNKEL (reference sequence). The CDR3 nucleotides read TGTGCCAGCAGCCGTGATAGCGGAGACCCCTACAATGAGCAGTTCTTC. Protein sequence: CASSRDSGDPYNEQFF.

The rearrangement joins TRBV7-2 to TRBJ1-2; D gene ambiguous. This CDR3 contains 14 residues. V was cut by 1 base and J by 8 bases, with 14 bases left in between. Per germline, CDR1 SGHTA and CDR2 FQGNSA. CDR3 sequence reads: CASSLVVLPGGYTF. The CDR3, as DNA: TGTGCCAGCAGCTTAGTAGTCCTCCCGGGGGGCTACACCTTC.

This clonotype was seen a few times. V usage is TRBV7-9 and J usage is TRBJ2-5; 7 bases are a match to TRBD2. Germline V gene data show CDR1 as SEHNR and CDR2 as FQNEAQ (reference sequence). The CDR3 is 13 amino acids. V trimming: 7 bases; J trimming: 2 bases; junction bases outside the gene matches: 4. The CDR3 spells CASIRGGQETQYF. The CDR3 nucleotides are TGTGCCAGCATACGGGGAGGGCAAGAGACCCAGTACTTC.

This clonotype was counted only a few times. The chain links TRBV6-1 to TRBJ2-1, with D tentatively TRBD1 or TRBD2 (5 bases each). The CDR3 contains 14 residues. Trimming stripped 6 bases from V and 7 bases from J, with 16 bases between. Germline V gene lookup returns CDR1 MNHNS and CDR2 SASEGT. The CDR3 here is CASRRSKWGNEQFF. CDR3 nucleotides: TGTGCCAGCAGGAGGTCCAAATGGGGGAATGAGCAGTTCTTC.

This clonotype was seen at least ten times. The chain uses TRBV29-1 and TRBJ1-4, with D possibly being TRBD1 (6 bases). This CDR3 spans 14 amino acids. Germline lookup yields CDR1 SQVTM and CDR2 ANQGSEA. Trimming stripped 7 bases from V and 5 bases from J, with 17 bases between. This CDR3 reads CSARKGVENEKLFF. The CDR3 bases are TGCAGCGCCCGGAAGGGGGTCGAAAATGAAAAACTGTTTTTT.

This clonotype was counted ten times or more. This chain joins TRBV20-1 and TRBJ2-1; 9 bases fit TRBD2. Germline V CDR1 and CDR2: DFQATT, SNEGSKA (reference sequence). J was trimmed by 3 bases and V by 3 bases; bases with no gene match: 9. The CDR3 is 16 residues long. The CDR3 protein is CSARLGSGSRYNEQFF. The CDR3 DNA reads TGCAGTGCTAGGCTCGGTAGCGGGAGCCGCTACAATGAGCAGTTCTTC.

The chain couples TRBV7-2 to TRBJ2-1, with 9 nucleotides matching TRBD2. The V gene's germline CDR1 is SGHTA and CDR2 FQGNSA. With 6 bases clipped from V and 2 bases from J, the junction kept 26 bases outside the gene matches. This CDR3 is 22 amino acids long. The CDR3 protein is CASRSLAVFLSREGRTYNEQFF. The CDR3 DNA is TGTGCCAGCAGGAGCTTAGCGGTATTCTTGTCGCGGGAGGGCCGGACCTACAATGAGCAGTTCTTC.

This clonotype was counted at least ten times. The rearrangement uses TRBV25-1 and TRBJ2-7, with TRBD1 matching over 11 bases. Germline CDR1 and CDR2: MGHDK and SYGVNS. V lost 5 bases, J lost 4 bases, and 10 bases stayed unmatched. CDR3 length equals 16 residues. The CDR3, as DNA: TGTGCCAGCAGTCATTATGGACAGGGGGCTAGGTACGAGCAGTACTTC. It specifies CASSHYGQGARYEQYF.

V and J are TRBV7-3 and TRBJ2-1; TRBD2 might be the D (6 bases). V shed 2 bases and J shed 8 bases, with 16 bases lying between them. Germline values: CDR1 SGHTA, CDR2 FQGTGA. This CDR3 region has 15 residues. CDR3 DNA sequence: TGTGCCAGCAGCTTAGGGACTCCCGGTCTGGATGAGCAGTTCTTC. Its protein product is CASSLGTPGLDEQFF.

This clonotype was counted ten times or more. Written as DNA, the CDR3 is TGTGCCAGCTTTAAGGGATCCCCAGAGACCCAGTACTTC. This encodes CASFKGSPETQYF. V is TRBV6-6 and J is TRBJ2-5; no clear D. This CDR3 is 13 amino acids long. V lost 8 bases, J lost 4 bases, and 14 bases lay in between. Germline CDR1 is MNHNY and CDR2 is SVGAGI (reference sequence).

This chain connects TRBV5-1 to TRBJ2-3; 13 nucleotides align to TRBD2. V trimming: 3 bases; J trimming: 6 bases; junction bases outside the gene matches: 10. This CDR3 has 17 amino acids. Germline V gene lookup returns CDR1 SGHRS and CDR2 YFSETQ. This chain's CDR3 is CASSSPPGLAGYDTQYF. The CDR3 DNA sequence: TGCGCCAGCAGCTCTCCGCCGGGACTAGCGGGATATGATACGCAGTATTTT.

The sample holds a few counts of this clonotype. J is TRBJ1-5 and V is TRBV18; a weak D match, TRBD1 (5 bases). V dropped 4 bases and J dropped 2 bases, with 15 bases sitting between them. Germline V gives CDR1 KGHSH, CDR2 LQKENI. The CDR3 sequence is 16 residues long. The CDR3 nucleotides are TGTGCCAGCTCACTTCAAGTCGGGGCAGGCAATCAGCCCCAGCATTTT. This codes for CASSLQVGAGNQPQHF.

Ten or more counts support this clonotype. The rearrangement links TRBV20-1 to TRBJ2-3; 9 bases map to TRBD2. The germline V gene encodes CDR1 DFQATT and CDR2 SNEGSKA (reference sequence). J lost 0 bases, V lost 5 bases, and 9 bases had no gene match. This CDR3 has 16 residues. The CDR3 loop reads CSASPLSGSSTDTQYF. The CDR3 DNA follows: TGCAGTGCTTCCCCCCTTAGCGGGAGCAGCACAGATACGCAGTATTTT.

This clonotype has more than one count but fewer than ten. The CDR3 region is CASSPNPVGRKNQPQHF. The CDR3 DNA reads TGTGCCAGCAGTCCTAACCCCGTGGGACGGAAGAATCAGCCCCAGCATTTT. The rearrangement links TRBV12-3 or TRBV12-4 to TRBJ1-5; D might be TRBD1 (5 bases). V was pared by 5 bases and J by 4 bases, with 21 bases between. The CDR3 spans 17 residues.

The V call is TRBV2, the J call TRBJ2-7; maybe TRBD1 (5 bases). The CDR3 is made up of 14 amino acids. The germline CDR1 and CDR2 sequences are SNHLY and FYNNEI. V was pared by 9 bases and J by 5 bases, with 20 bases between. CDR3 sequence: CASETGGAKNEQYF. CDR3 nucleotide sequence: TGTGCCAGTGAAACAGGTGGGGCTAAAAACGAGCAGTACTTC.

This clonotype was counted a few times. This chain uses TRBV6-6 with TRBJ2-1, with no clear D. The CDR3 is made up of 12 amino acids. Trimming pared 2 bases from V and 7 bases from J, leaving 6 bases between. Germline CDR1 is MNHNY and CDR2 is SVGAGI (reference sequence). This CDR3 reads CASSYALNEQFF. The CDR3 DNA is TGTGCCAGCAGTTACGCGTTAAATGAGCAGTTCTTC.

This clonotype has a count of ten or more. The rearrangement links TRBV21-1 to TRBJ2-7; the table's D call, TRBD1, was not checked against the DNA. TRBV21-1 is tagged as a pseudogene. CDR3 size: 15 residues. The CDR3 coding sequence is TGTGCCAGCAGCCACAGGGGACAGGGACGGGCCGAGCAGTACGTC. Translating gives CASSHRGQGRAEQYV.

This clonotype was seen repeatedly, ten times or more. The rearrangement uses TRBV20-1 and TRBJ2-1; D remains ambiguous. V dropped 6 bases and J dropped 10 bases, with 19 bases sitting between them. Per germline, CDR1 DFQATT and CDR2 SNEGSKA (reference sequence). The CDR3 is made up of 13 amino acids. As DNA, the CDR3 is TGCAGTGCCAGGCGAAGGTCGAATTGGGAGCAGTTCTTC. It encodes CSARRRSNWEQFF.

This clonotype was counted many times. V and J are TRBV29-1 and TRBJ2-1; TRBD2 aligns across 9 bases. The trim removed 7 bases at V and 0 bases at J, leaving 7 bases unmatched. This CDR3 region has 15 residues. The V gene's germline CDR1 is SQVTM and CDR2 ANQGSEA. The CDR3 is CSAPYSGSSYNEQFF. The CDR3 DNA follows: TGCAGCGCGCCCTATAGCGGGAGCTCCTACAATGAGCAGTTCTTC.